The rows below give T cell receptor beta chains drawn from one sample of a study of blood T cells in healthy people across ages. TCRdb reprocessed the 5' RACE reads via MiXCR and lists one record per CDR3 protein. The sample records hundreds of thousands of distinct CDR3 sequences, around two fifths being singletons. The sample taken for sequencing was blood. The receptors shown here come from a man older than 75 in good health. CDR3s include the opening cysteine and the closing phenylalanine or tryptophan. The D gene is left open where the match is weak. Not every row has a clone size; where given, it reads once, few, many or a size class.

>.|TRBV4-2|TRBJ2-1|.
TGTGCCAGCAGCCAAGATTTCGGCGGGGCTTACAATGAGCAGTTCTTC
CASSQDFGGAYNEQFF
>.|TRBV20-1|TRBJ2-5|.
TGCAGTGCCCTCCAGAAAAACCAAGAGACCCAGTACTTC
CSALQKNQETQYF
>TRBD2|TRBV3-1|TRBJ2-1|few
TGTGCCAGCAGCCAACTCGGGACTAGCGGGAGATACGATGAGCAGTTCTTC
CASSQLGTSGRYDEQFF
>TRBD1|TRBV28|TRBJ2-6|.
TGTGCCACCCAGGGGGCAGGTGGGGCCAACGTCCTGACTTTC
CATQGAGGANVLTF
>.|TRBV20-1|TRBJ2-5|once
TGCAGTGCTAGAGTACTAGGGGGGGGGACCCAGTACTTC
CSARVLGGGTQYF
>TRBD2|TRBV20-1|TRBJ2-5|few
TGCAGTGCTAGAGATCAAGGGCGGGGGGGGGAGACCCAGTACTTC
CSARDQGRGGETQYF
>.|TRBV27|TRBJ1-4|.
TGTGCCAGCATGGGGCGGGTTACAACTAATGAAAAACTGTTTTTT
CASMGRVTTNEKLFF
>.|TRBV20-1|TRBJ2-1|many
TGCAGTGCTAGTCTCTCCCCGAGGGCAGAATACAATGAGCAGTTCTTC
CSASLSPRAEYNEQFF
>.|TRBV18|TRBJ2-3|.
TGTGCCAGCGCGAGAGATGACACAGATACGCAGTATTTT
CASARDDTDTQYF
>TRBD1|TRBV7-9|TRBJ1-4|.
TGTGCCAGCAGCTCTTCGGGACAGATGATGAGAAAACTGTTTTTT
CASSSSGQMMRKLFF
>TRBD2|TRBV20-1|TRBJ2-7|.
TGCAGTGCGGCCGGGACTAGCGGGAATTATGGCTCCTACGAGCAGTACTTC
CSAAGTSGNYGSYEQYF
>.|TRBV7-2|TRBJ2-1|once
TGTGCCAGCAGCTTAAATGGTGGATGGGGGCGGCACAATGAGCAGTGCTTC
CASSLNGGWGRHNEQCF
>.|TRBV20-1|TRBJ2-7|once
TGCAGTGCTAGAGGGTATGGCGGAGGGGCAAATGAGCAGTACTTC
CSARGYGGGANEQYF
>.|TRBV6-1|TRBJ1-6|.
TGTGCCAGCAGGACCCCGGTACAGGGATATAATTCACCCCTCCACTTT
CASRTPVQGYNSPLHF
>.|TRBV6-5|TRBJ2-5|.
TGTGCCAGCAGCCAGTGGGGGGAGGAGTACTTC
CASSQWGEEYF
>.|TRBV7-2|TRBJ2-7|.
TGTGCCACCAGCTTATGGTATAGGGGGTACGAGCAGTACTTC
CATSLWYRGYEQYF
>.|TRBV5-6|TRBJ2-5|.
TGTGCCAGCAGCTTCGGAGGGGGGCGATGGGAGACCCAGTACTTC
CASSFGGGRWETQYF
>.|TRBV7-6|TRBJ2-5|.
TGTGCCAGCAGCTTACGATCAAGCGGACTACAAGAGACCCAGTACTTC
CASSLRSSGLQETQYF